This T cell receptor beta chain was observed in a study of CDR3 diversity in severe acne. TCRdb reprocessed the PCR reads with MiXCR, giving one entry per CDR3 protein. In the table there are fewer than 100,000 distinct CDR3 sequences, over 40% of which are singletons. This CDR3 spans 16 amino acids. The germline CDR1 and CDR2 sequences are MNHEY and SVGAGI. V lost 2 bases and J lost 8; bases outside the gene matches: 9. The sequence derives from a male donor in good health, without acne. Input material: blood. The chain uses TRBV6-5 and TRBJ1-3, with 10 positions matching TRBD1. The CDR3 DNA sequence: TGTGCCAGCAGTTACCAAGGACAGGGGGTTTGGGACACCATATATTTT. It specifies CASSYQGQGVWDTIYF.